This TCR beta chain stems from a study of Tregs in tolerant kidney transplant recipients. Notes on the study in general: Biological reproducibility was not directly addressed in this study. Validation in larger populations is needed because few patients were studied. Tregs expanded with activated donor B cells seemed most donor-specific.

Points on this clone: Its target is not known.

Profiled with immunoSEQ multiplex PCR; TCRdb holds only in-frame clones, not every one. The data hold 240,000 or so clones, with 65% to 85% observed a single time. The CDR3 length is 11 residues. V lost 7 bases and J lost 5, with 11 bases in between. The germline V gene encodes CDR1 DFQATT and CDR2 SNEGSKA (reference sequence). Unstimulated Tregs (CD4+CD25+CD127-) and CD4+CD25- non-Tregs were sorted from PBMCs. The sample taken for sequencing was CD4+ T cells from blood. The sequence was obtained from a human donor in good health. The J gene is TRBJ2-5, the V gene TRBV20-1; D may be TRBD2 (6 bases). The CDR3 loop reads CSGVSGETQYF. In nucleotides, the CDR3 is TGCAGTGGTGTTAGCGGTGAGACCCAGTACTTC.